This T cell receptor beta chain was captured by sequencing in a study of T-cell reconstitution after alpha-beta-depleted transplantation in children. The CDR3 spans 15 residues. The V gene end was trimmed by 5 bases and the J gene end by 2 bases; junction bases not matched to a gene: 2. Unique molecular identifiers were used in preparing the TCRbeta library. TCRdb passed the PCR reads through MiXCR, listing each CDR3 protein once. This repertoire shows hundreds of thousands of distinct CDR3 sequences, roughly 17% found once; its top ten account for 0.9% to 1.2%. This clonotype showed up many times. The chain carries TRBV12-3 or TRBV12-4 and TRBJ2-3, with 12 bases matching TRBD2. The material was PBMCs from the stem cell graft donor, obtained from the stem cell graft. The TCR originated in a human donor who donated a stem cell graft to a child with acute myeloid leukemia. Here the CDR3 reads CASSTSGGITDTQYF. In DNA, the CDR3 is TGTGCCAGCAGTACTAGCGGGGGGATCACAGATACGCAGTATTTT.